This T cell receptor beta chain was identified in a study of CD8+CD57+ T cells in acquired aplastic anemia. Study summary: Average DNA yield from sorted CD4+ and CD8+ cells was around 3.2 ug. The average read count for CD4+ cells in healthy donors was around 11 million.

The CDR3 is made up of 14 amino acids. Trimming cost V 3 bases and J 6 bases, with 17 bases left between them. Germline V gene sequence: CDR1 SQVTM, CDR2 ANQGSEA. The study profiled TCR beta VDJ and CDR3 using genomic DNA as template. In TCRdb, the reads were re-called with MiXCR into one record per CDR3 protein. This table holds 150,000 to 200,000 distinct CDR3 sequences, 63% found once. This clonotype occurred a few times. What it binds is unknown. Whole-study findings and limits: Patients and controls were not found to differ significantly in CD8+ Simpson's diversity. Between patients and controls, 25 to 30 CD8+ CDR3 sequences were found in common.

This clonotype was sampled from a human donor in good health. Sequencing input: sorted CD4+, CD8+, or CD8+CD57+ T cells (not recorded which) from PBMCs. The chain is built from TRBV29-1 and TRBJ1-1; no firm D call. This CDR3 is CSVDQLAGESEAFF. The DNA for the CDR3 is TGCAGCGTTGATCAATTGGCCGGGGAATCTGAAGCTTTCTTT.